The present T cell receptor beta chain was sequenced within a study of PD-1 blockade in classical Hodgkin lymphoma. General observations from the study: Relapsed/refractory patients reportedly had lower baseline diversity than newly diagnosed patients.

V trimming: 4 bases; J trimming: 4 bases; junction bases outside the gene matches: 6. The germline gives CDR1 SGHKS, CDR2 YYEKEE (reference sequence). This CDR3 is built from 15 residues. The data were produced by immunoSEQ multiplex PCR, yet TCRdb's version contains in-frame clones alone and is incomplete. This table has approximately 27,000 clones, more than 70% appearing once. Time point noted: newly diagnosed, previously untreated cHL patient sample. Out of thawed PBMCs, magnetic negative selection purified CD4+ T cells. Remarks on this clone: No antigen is known for it.

The receptor was isolated from a human donor with classical Hodgkin lymphoma. The chain links TRBV5-5 to TRBJ2-1, with 9 nucleotides matching TRBD2. Sample: CD4+ T cells from blood. The CDR3 loop reads CASSIGTSRYNEQFF. CDR3 coding DNA: TGTGCCAGCAGCATAGGGACTAGCAGATACAATGAGCAGTTCTTC.